The sequence of this TCR beta chain was determined in a study of blood T cells in healthy people across ages. The V end lost 1 base, the J end lost 11 bases, and 11 bases lay between the germline ends. The CDR3 covers 12 residues. This clonotype was counted only a few times. It was with a sample-barcoded 5' primer and a J-beta primer mix that a second PCR of roughly 7 to 12 cycles was run. A single record per CDR3 protein comes from TCRdb applying MiXCR to the 5' RACE reads. The table lists about 780,000 distinct CDR3 sequences, around half of them singletons. This clonotype was sampled from an elderly man in good health. The sequenced sample consisted of blood. The chain combines TRBV12-3 or TRBV12-4 with TRBJ2-5; D is unclear. CDR3 coding DNA: TGTGCCAGCAGTTTAGGGGAAATTGAGCAGTACTTC. Encoded protein: CASSLGEIEQYF.